Listed here is a single T cell receptor (beta chain). Its antigen is still unknown. Since a much larger clone is just one base distant, this may be a read error. RNA transcripts yielded amplified TCR beta CDR3 regions. First-round RT-PCR used HTBI primers; second-round multiplex PCR followed. TCRdb analysed the multiplex PCR reads with MiXCR anew, one entry per CDR3 protein. Here the sample spans approximately 460,000 distinct CDR3 sequences, around 14% being singletons. This sample is part of a study of Graves' ophthalmopathy and Graves' hyperthyroidism. For donors with ophthalmopathy, the disease showed moderate-to-severe activity, reached CAS ≥3 and NOSPECS ≥4, and had lasted under 3 months. General study points: Discrimination between ophthalmopathy and stable hyperthyroidism by a 13-signature model showed more than 85% sensitivity and over 70% specificity. Most expanded clonotypes from thyroid (those above 0.001 frequency) were also found in blood. With 70.59% sensitivity and around 79% specificity, the model predicted ophthalmopathy progression.

Germline V gives CDR1 MDHEN, CDR2 SYDVKM. The CDR3 runs 16 residues. This receptor was obtained from a woman between 25 and 40 years old with Graves' ophthalmopathy. The chain couples TRBV28 to TRBJ1-6; D is unclear. The sequenced material came from blood. The CDR3: CASSPLWRGGGSHLHF. The CDR3, as DNA: TGTGCCAGCAGTCCCCTCTGGAGAGGTGGAGGTTCACACCTCCACTTT.